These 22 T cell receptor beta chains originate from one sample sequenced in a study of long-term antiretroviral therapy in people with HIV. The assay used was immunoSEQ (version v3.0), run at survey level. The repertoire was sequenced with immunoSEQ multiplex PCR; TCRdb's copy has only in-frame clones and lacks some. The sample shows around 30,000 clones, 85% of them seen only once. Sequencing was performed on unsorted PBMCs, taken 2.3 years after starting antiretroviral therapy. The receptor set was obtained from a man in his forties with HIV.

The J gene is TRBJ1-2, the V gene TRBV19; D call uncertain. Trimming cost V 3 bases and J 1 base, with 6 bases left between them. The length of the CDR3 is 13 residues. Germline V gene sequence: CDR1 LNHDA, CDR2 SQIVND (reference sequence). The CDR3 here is CASSIFGNYGYTF. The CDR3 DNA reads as TGTGCCAGTAGTATCTTCGGTAACTATGGCTACACCTTC.

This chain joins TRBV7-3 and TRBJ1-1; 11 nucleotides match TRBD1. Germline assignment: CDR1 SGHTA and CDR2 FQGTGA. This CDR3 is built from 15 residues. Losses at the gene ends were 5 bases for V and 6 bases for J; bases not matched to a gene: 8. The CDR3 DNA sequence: TGTGCCAGCAGCCTGGACAGGGGGCCGTTCGCTGAAGCTTTCTTT. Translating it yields CASSLDRGPFAEAFF.

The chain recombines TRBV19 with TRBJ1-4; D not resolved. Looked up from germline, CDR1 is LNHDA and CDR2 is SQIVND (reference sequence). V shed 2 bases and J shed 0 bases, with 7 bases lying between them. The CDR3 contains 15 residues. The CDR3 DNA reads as TGTGCCAGTAGTATACCAGGAGCAACTAATGAAAAACTGTTTTTT. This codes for CASSIPGATNEKLFF.

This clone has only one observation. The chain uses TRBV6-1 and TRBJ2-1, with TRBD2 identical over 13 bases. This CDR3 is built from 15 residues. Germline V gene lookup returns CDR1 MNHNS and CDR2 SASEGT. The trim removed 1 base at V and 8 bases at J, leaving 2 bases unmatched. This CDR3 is CASSEDGLAGDEQFF. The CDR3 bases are TGTGCCAGCAGTGAAGACGGACTAGCGGGGGATGAGCAGTTCTTC.

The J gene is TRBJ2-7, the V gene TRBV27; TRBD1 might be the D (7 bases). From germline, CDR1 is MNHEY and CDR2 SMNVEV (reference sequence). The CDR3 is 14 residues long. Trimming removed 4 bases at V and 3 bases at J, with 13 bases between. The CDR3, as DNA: TGTGCCAGCAGTTCCGGGACAGCGGGCTACGAGCAGTACTTC. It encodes CASSSGTAGYEQYF.

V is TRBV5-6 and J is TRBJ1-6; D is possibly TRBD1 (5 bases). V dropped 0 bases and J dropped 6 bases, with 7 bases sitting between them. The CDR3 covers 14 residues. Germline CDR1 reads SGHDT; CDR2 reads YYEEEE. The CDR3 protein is CASSLAGFNSPLHF. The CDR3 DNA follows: TGTGCCAGCAGCTTGGCAGGGTTTAATTCACCCCTCCACTTT.

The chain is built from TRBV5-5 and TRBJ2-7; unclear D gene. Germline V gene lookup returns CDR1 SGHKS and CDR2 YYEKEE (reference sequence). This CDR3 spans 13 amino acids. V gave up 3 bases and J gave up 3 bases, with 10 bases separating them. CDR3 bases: TGTGCCAGCAGCTCCGACACGTTCTACGAGCAGTACTTC. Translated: CASSSDTFYEQYF.

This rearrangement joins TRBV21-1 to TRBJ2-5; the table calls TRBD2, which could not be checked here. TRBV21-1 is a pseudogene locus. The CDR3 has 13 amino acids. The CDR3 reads CASSKENRETQYF. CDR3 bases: TGTGCCAGCAGCAAGGAGAATAGAGAGACCCAGTACTTC.

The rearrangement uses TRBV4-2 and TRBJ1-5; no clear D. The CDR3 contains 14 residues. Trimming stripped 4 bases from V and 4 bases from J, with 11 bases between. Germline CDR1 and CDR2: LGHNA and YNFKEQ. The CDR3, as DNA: TGTGCCAGCAGCCCTCAGTGGGGTAATCAGCCCCAGCATTTT. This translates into CASSPQWGNQPQHF.

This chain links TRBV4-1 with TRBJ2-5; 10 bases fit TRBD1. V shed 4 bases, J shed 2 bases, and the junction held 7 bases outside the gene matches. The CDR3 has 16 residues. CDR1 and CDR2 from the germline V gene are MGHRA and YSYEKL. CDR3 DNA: TGCGCCAGCAGCCCTAACCGGGACAGGGGTCAAGAGACCCAGTACTTC. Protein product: CASSPNRDRGQETQYF.

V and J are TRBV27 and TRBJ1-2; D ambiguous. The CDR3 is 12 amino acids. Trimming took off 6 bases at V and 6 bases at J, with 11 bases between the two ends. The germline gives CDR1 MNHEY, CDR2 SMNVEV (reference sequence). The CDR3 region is CASRRGPNGYTF. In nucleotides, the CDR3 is TGTGCCAGCAGACGAGGCCCGAATGGCTACACCTTC.

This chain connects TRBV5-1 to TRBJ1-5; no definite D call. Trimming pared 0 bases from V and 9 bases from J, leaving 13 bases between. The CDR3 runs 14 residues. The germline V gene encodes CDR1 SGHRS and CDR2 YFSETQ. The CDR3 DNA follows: TGCGCCAGCAGCTTGGAAGGCCTGGATTGGCCCCAGCATTTT. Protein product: CASSLEGLDWPQHF.

Written as DNA, the CDR3 is TGTGCCAGCAGCTCGACAGGGGCTCACTATGGCTACACCTTC. Protein product: CASSSTGAHYGYTF. This rearrangement joins TRBV7-9 to TRBJ1-2; 8 nucleotides agree with TRBD1. CDR1 is SEHNR, CDR2 FQNEAQ, per germline (reference sequence). J was trimmed by 3 bases and V by 4 bases; bases with no gene match: 4. This CDR3 is built from 14 residues. The complete variable domain, with remaining parts taken from reference TRBV7-9 and TRBJ1-2, reads DTGVSQNPRHKITKRGQNVTFRCDPISEHNRLYWYRQTLGQGPEFLTYFQNEAQLEKSRLLSDRFSAERPKGSFSTLEIQRTEQGDSAMYLCASSSTGAHYGYTFGSGTRLTVV.

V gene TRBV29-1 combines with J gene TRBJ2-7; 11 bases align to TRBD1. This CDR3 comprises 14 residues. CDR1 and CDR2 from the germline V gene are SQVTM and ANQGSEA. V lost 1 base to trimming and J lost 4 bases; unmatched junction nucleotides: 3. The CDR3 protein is CSVEAGDRGYEQYF. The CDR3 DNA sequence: TGCAGCGTTGAAGCGGGGGACAGGGGGTACGAGCAGTACTTC.

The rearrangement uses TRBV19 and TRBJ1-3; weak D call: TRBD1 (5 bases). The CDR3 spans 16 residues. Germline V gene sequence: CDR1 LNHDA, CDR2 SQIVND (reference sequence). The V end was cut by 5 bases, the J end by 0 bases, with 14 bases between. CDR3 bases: TGTGCCAGTAGTCAGCGGACGGGGACCTCTGGAAACACCATATATTTT. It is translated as CASSQRTGTSGNTIYF.

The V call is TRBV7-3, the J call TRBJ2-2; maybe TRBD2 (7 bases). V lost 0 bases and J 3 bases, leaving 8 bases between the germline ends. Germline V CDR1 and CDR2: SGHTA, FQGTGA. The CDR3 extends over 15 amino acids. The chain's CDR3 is CASSLTGGDTGELFF. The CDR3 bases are TGTGCCAGCAGCTTAACAGGGGGGGACACCGGGGAGCTGTTTTTT.

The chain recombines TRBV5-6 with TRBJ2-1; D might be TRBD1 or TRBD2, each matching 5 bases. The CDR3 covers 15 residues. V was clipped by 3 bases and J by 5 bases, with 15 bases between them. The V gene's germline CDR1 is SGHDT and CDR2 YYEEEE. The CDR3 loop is CASSSPGRSNNEQFF. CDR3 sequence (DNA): TGTGCCAGCAGCTCCCCGGGACGGAGTAACAATGAGCAGTTCTTC. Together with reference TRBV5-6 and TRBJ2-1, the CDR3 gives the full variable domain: DAGVTQSPTHLIKTRGQQVTLRCSPKSGHDTVSWYQQALGQGPQFIFQYYEEEERQRGNFPDRFSGHQFPNYSSELNVNALLLGDSALYLCASSSPGRSNNEQFFGPGTRLTVL.

The CDR3 region has the DNA TGTGCCAGCAGAGGGACTAGCGGGGGGTACGAGCAGTACTTC. This codes for CASRGTSGGYEQYF. The rearrangement links TRBV2 to TRBJ2-7; the match to TRBD2 covers 15 bases. Per the germline V gene, CDR1 is SNHLY and CDR2 is FYNNEI. This CDR3 has 14 residues. V shed 6 bases and J 4 bases; nucleotides not matched to a gene: 1.

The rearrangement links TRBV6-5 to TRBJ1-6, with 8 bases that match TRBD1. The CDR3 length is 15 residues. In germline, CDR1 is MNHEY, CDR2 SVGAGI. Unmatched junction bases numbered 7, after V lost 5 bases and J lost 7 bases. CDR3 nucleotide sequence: TGTGCCAGCAGTCCCGGGACAGGTTCCAATTCACCCCTCCACTTT. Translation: CASSPGTGSNSPLHF.

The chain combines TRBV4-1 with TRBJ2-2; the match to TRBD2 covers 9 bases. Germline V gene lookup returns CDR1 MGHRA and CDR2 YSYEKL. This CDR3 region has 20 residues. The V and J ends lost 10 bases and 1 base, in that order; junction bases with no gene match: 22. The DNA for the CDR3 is TGCGCCACCTACGGGGGGGGACTAGCTAACCCCCTGGTGAACACCGGGGAGCTGTTTTTT. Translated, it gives CATYGGGLANPLVNTGELFF.

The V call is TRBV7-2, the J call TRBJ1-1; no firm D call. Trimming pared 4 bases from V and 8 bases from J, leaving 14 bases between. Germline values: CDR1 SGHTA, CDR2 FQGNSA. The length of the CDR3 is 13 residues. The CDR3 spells CASSWVPGTEAFF. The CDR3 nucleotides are TGTGCCAGCAGCTGGGTCCCGGGCACGGAAGCTTTCTTT.

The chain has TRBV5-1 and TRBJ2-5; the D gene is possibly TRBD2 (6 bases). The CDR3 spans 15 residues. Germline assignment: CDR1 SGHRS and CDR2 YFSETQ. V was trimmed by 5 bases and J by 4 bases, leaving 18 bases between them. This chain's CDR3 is CASREGYGSRETQYF. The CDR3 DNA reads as TGCGCCAGCAGGGAGGGTTACGGTAGCCGAGAGACCCAGTACTTC.